This entry is about one T cell receptor beta chain. The data stem from a study of blood T cell repertoires in COVID-19. About the research overall: The origin of the acute and convalescent COVID-19 samples was the United States, Italy and Spain. The analysed material was cDNA or gDNA that came from T cells, B-cell-depleted T cells, or PBMCs.

As handled by the study authors: Reference gene primer amplification yielded estimated nucleated cell counts. Profiled with immunoSEQ multiplex PCR; TCRdb holds only in-frame clones, not every one. The DNA gave D and trimming, while V, J and clone size come from that table. The repertoire has 120,000 to 150,000 clones, about nine tenths of them found once; the top ten carry roughly 1%. The CDR3 is 19 residues long. The V end lost 4 bases, the J end lost 0 bases, and 19 bases lay between the germline ends. Germline values: CDR1 SGHAT, CDR2 FQNNGV. V is TRBV11-2 and J is TRBJ2-6; maybe TRBD1 (6 bases). The TCR comes from a woman aged 45-60 years with acute or convalescent COVID-19. Sequencing used peripheral blood. The CDR3 nucleotides read TGTGCCAGCAGCTCCCTTCGGCCCTGGACAGCCTCTGGGGCCAACGTCCTGACTTTC. It translates to CASSSLRPWTASGANVLTF. The whole variable domain, remainder taken from reference TRBV11-2 and TRBJ2-6, is EAGVAQSPRYKIIEKRQSVAFWCNPISGHATLYWYQQILGQGPKLLIQFQNNGVVDDSQLPKDRFSAERLKGVDSTLKIQPAKLEDSAVYLCASSSLRPWTASGANVLTFGAGSRLTVL.